These T cell receptor beta chains were read from a single sample in a study of CD8+ T cells in alopecia areata. The protocol was immunoSEQ multiplex PCR, while the TCRdb copy is restricted to in-frame clones and leaves out a portion. The table has more than 95,000 clones, 30% to 40% seen once; the top ten hold approximately 3%. Sequencing was performed on CD4+ T cells sorted from blood. All receptors derive from a human donor with alopecia areata. CDR3s include the opening cysteine and the closing phenylalanine or tryptophan. Each record gives: J gene, clone size, D gene, V gene, CDR3 DNA, CDR3 protein. The D gene is left open where the match is weak. A clone size is listed for some rows: how often the clone was seen (once, few, many), or a class if it is expanded.

j_gene: TRBJ2-2
abundance: few
d_gene: -
v_gene: TRBV2
CDR3nt: TGTGCCAGCAGCGAACAGGGAGCCGCGAACACCGGGGAGCTGTTTTTT
CDR3aa: CASSEQGAANTGELFF

j_gene: TRBJ2-5
abundance: few
d_gene: TRBD2
v_gene: TRBV7-9
CDR3nt: TGTGCCAGCAGCTTTCGGGGGGGACAAGAGACCCAGTACTTC
CDR3aa: CASSFRGGQETQYF

j_gene: TRBJ1-2
abundance: -
d_gene: -
v_gene: TRBV7-8
CDR3nt: TGTGCCAGCACACAGGCAGCATTTAACTATGGCTACACCTTC
CDR3aa: CASTQAAFNYGYTF

j_gene: TRBJ2-7
abundance: -
d_gene: -
v_gene: TRBV4-1
CDR3nt: TGCGCCAGCAGTCGAGGTCCCCTATTGGCAGCGGCCGTCCAGTACTTC
CDR3aa: CASSRGPLLAAAVQYF

j_gene: TRBJ1-2
abundance: -
d_gene: -
v_gene: TRBV7-2
CDR3nt: TGTGCCAGCAGCTTGAACACCAACTATGGCTACACCTTC
CDR3aa: CASSLNTNYGYTF

j_gene: TRBJ1-1
abundance: -
d_gene: -
v_gene: TRBV4-2
CDR3nt: TGTGCCAGCAGCCAAGGGGAGGCCATCTTGAACACTGAAGCTTTCTTT
CDR3aa: CASSQGEAILNTEAFF

j_gene: TRBJ2-5
abundance: few
d_gene: -
v_gene: TRBV5-1
CDR3nt: TGCGCCAGCAGCAGTGACAGGAAAGAGACCCAGTACTTC
CDR3aa: CASSSDRKETQYF

j_gene: TRBJ2-7
abundance: -
d_gene: -
v_gene: TRBV28
CDR3nt: TGTGCCAGCAGACAGGGTCTCCTAGAGCAGTACTTC
CDR3aa: CASRQGLLEQYF

j_gene: TRBJ1-2
abundance: few
d_gene: -
v_gene: TRBV29-1
CDR3nt: TGCAGCGTTTCTACCACAGGGAAGGATAGCGGCTACACCTTC
CDR3aa: CSVSTTGKDSGYTF

j_gene: TRBJ2-1
abundance: few
d_gene: TRBD2
v_gene: TRBV7-2
CDR3nt: TGTGCCAGCAGCCGGAGCGGGGTTACCTACAATGAGCAGTTCTTC
CDR3aa: CASSRSGVTYNEQFF

j_gene: TRBJ2-3
abundance: few
d_gene: -
v_gene: TRBV29-1
CDR3nt: TGCAGCGCCCAATCGACTGCCGCGGATACGCAGTATTTT
CDR3aa: CSAQSTAADTQYF

j_gene: TRBJ2-7
abundance: -
d_gene: -
v_gene: TRBV14
CDR3nt: TGTGCCAGCAGCCAAGATGGGGGAAAGTACGAGCAGTACTTC
CDR3aa: CASSQDGGKYEQYF

j_gene: TRBJ2-3
abundance: -
d_gene: TRBD1
v_gene: TRBV11-2
CDR3nt: TGTGCCAGCGGACACAGGGGGTCCCCAGATACGCAGTATTTT
CDR3aa: CASGHRGSPDTQYF

j_gene: TRBJ2-1
abundance: -
d_gene: -
v_gene: TRBV11-2
CDR3nt: TGTGCCAGCAGCTTTAGCACACTTCCTGAAGGTGAGCAGTTCTTC
CDR3aa: CASSFSTLPEGEQFF

j_gene: TRBJ1-1
abundance: few
d_gene: -
v_gene: TRBV7-9
CDR3nt: TGTCCATCAGCCGGGGGGAAAGCTTTCTTT
CDR3aa: CPSAGGKAFF

j_gene: TRBJ1-2
abundance: -
d_gene: TRBD1
v_gene: TRBV30
CDR3nt: TGTGCCCGCCGATTAATCGACAGGGGGCAGGGTGGCTACACCTTC
CDR3aa: CARRLIDRGQGGYTF

j_gene: TRBJ1-2
abundance: -
d_gene: TRBD1
v_gene: TRBV30
CDR3nt: TGTGCCTGGAGTGTGGGACAGGGCTATGGCTACACCTTC
CDR3aa: CAWSVGQGYGYTF

j_gene: TRBJ2-2
abundance: -
d_gene: -
v_gene: TRBV5-1
CDR3nt: TGCGCCAGCAGCTTGCCGGGGGCTGATACCGGGGAGCTGTTTTTT
CDR3aa: CASSLPGADTGELFF

j_gene: TRBJ2-4
abundance: -
d_gene: -
v_gene: TRBV2
CDR3nt: TGTGCCAGCAGTGATGGCCTAATGGGGAACATTCAGTACTTC
CDR3aa: CASSDGLMGNIQYF

j_gene: TRBJ2-7
abundance: few
d_gene: TRBD1
v_gene: TRBV14
CDR3nt: TGTGCCAGCAGCCAACAGGGGGCCACCTACGAGCAGTACTTC
CDR3aa: CASSQQGATYEQYF

j_gene: TRBJ2-7
abundance: once
d_gene: -
v_gene: TRBV7-9
CDR3nt: TGTGCCAGCGATCCCGGGGGCGAGCAGTACTTC
CDR3aa: CASDPGGEQYF

j_gene: TRBJ1-2
abundance: -
d_gene: -
v_gene: TRBV5-1
CDR3nt: TGCGCCAGCAGCTCCGAAGCGACTAACTATGGCTACACCTTC
CDR3aa: CASSSEATNYGYTF

j_gene: TRBJ1-1
abundance: few
d_gene: -
v_gene: TRBV29-1
CDR3nt: TGCAGCGCCGAACCGGGGGACATCCGAACTGAAGCTTTCTTT
CDR3aa: CSAEPGDIRTEAFF

j_gene: TRBJ1-2
abundance: once
d_gene: -
v_gene: TRBV5-1
CDR3nt: TGCGCCAGCGGGGAGAACTATGGCTACACCTTC
CDR3aa: CASGENYGYTF

j_gene: TRBJ2-7
abundance: few
d_gene: -
v_gene: TRBV29-1
CDR3nt: TGCAGCGCCATAGACAGGATGAGGGACGAGCAGTACTTC
CDR3aa: CSAIDRMRDEQYF

j_gene: TRBJ2-7
abundance: -
d_gene: -
v_gene: TRBV9
CDR3nt: TGTGCCAGCAGCGTAGGATACGGGAGCGATACCTACGAGCAGTACTTC
CDR3aa: CASSVGYGSDTYEQYF

j_gene: TRBJ2-3
abundance: few
d_gene: -
v_gene: TRBV2
CDR3nt: TGTGCCAGCAGTTCCGCTTCGCTCCCAGATACGCAGTATTTT
CDR3aa: CASSSASLPDTQYF

j_gene: TRBJ2-5
abundance: -
d_gene: -
v_gene: TRBV29-1
CDR3nt: TGCAGCGCCCTGAGCGGGACAGAAGAGACCCAGTACTTC
CDR3aa: CSALSGTEETQYF

j_gene: TRBJ2-1
abundance: few
d_gene: -
v_gene: TRBV7-9
CDR3nt: TGTGCCAGCAGCTTAGCTGGGGACGGTGAGCAGTTCTTC
CDR3aa: CASSLAGDGEQFF

j_gene: TRBJ2-5
abundance: few
d_gene: TRBD2
v_gene: TRBV28
CDR3nt: TGTGCCAGCCGTCTAGCGGGGGGGTCTAGTGAGACCCAGTACTTC
CDR3aa: CASRLAGGSSETQYF

j_gene: TRBJ1-2
abundance: -
d_gene: TRBD1
v_gene: TRBV29-1
CDR3nt: TGCAGCGTTGAATCCTTAGACAGGGACACCTTC
CDR3aa: CSVESLDRDTF